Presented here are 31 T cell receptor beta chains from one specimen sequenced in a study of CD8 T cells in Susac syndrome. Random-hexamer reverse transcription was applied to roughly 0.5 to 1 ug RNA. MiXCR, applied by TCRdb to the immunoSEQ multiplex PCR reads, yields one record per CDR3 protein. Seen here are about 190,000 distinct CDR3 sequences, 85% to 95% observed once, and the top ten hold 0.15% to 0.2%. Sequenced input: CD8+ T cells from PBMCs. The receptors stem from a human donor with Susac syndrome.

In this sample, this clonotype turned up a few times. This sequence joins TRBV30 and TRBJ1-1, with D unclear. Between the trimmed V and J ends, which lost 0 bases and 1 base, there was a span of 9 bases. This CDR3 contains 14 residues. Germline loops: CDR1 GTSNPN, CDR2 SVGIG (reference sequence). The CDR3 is CAWSVGPGNTEAFF. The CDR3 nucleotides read TGTGCCTGGAGTGTTGGCCCGGGGAACACTGAAGCTTTCTTT.

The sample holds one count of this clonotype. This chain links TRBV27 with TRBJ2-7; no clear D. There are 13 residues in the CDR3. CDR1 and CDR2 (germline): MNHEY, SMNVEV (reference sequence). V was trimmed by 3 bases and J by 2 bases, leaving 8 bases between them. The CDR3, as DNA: TGTGCCAGCAGTTTGACGGTTACCTACGAGCAGTACTTC. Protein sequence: CASSLTVTYEQYF.

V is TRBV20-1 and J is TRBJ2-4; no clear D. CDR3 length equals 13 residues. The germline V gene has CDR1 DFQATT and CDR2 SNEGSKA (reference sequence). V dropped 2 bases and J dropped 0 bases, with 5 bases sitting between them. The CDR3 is CSARSRAKNIQYF. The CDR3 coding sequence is TGCAGTGCTAGAAGTCGAGCCAAAAACATTCAGTACTTC.

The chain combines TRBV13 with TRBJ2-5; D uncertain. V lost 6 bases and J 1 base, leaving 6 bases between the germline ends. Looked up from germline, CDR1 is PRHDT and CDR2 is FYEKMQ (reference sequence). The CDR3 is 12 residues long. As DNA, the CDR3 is TGTGCCAGCAGAACAACCCAAGAGACCCAGTACTTC. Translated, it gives CASRTTQETQYF.

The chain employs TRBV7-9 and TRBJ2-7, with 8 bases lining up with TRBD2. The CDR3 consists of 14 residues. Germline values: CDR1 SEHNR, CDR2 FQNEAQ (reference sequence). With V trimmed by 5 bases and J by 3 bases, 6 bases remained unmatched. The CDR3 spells CASSITGTSYEQYF. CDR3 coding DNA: TGTGCCAGCAGCATAACCGGGACTAGCTACGAGCAGTACTTC.

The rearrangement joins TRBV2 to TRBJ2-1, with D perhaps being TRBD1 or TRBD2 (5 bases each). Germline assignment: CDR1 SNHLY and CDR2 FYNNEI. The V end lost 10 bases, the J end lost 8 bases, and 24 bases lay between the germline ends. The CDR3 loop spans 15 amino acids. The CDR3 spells CANPSGRSSADEQFF. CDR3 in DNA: TGTGCCAACCCATCGGGGCGCTCCTCCGCGGATGAGCAGTTCTTC.

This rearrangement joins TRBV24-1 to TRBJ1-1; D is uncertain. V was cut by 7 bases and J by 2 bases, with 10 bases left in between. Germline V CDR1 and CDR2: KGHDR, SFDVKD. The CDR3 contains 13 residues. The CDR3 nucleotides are TGTGCCACCAGAGCGGCAGGCAACACTGAAGCTTTCTTT. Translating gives CATRAAGNTEAFF.

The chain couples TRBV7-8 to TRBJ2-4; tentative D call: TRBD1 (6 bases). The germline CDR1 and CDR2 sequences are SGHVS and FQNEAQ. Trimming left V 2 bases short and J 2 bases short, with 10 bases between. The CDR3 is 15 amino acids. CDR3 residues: CASSLSGESKNIQYF. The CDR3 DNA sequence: TGTGCCAGCAGCTTATCAGGGGAATCCAAAAACATTCAGTACTTC.

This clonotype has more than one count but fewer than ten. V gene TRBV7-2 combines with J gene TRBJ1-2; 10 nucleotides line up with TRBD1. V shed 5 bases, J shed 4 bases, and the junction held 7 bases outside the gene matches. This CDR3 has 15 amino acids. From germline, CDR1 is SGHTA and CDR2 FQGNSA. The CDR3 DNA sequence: TGTGCCAGCAGCCCCGAGACAGGGGGCTCCTATGGCTACACCTTC. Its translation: CASSPETGGSYGYTF.

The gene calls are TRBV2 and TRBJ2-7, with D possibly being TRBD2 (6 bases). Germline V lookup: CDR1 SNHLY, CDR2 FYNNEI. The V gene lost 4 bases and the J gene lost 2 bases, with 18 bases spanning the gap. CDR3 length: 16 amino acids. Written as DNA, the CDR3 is TGTGCCAGCAGTGTTTTAGCGGCCTCATCGACCTACGAGCAGTACTTC. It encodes CASSVLAASSTYEQYF.

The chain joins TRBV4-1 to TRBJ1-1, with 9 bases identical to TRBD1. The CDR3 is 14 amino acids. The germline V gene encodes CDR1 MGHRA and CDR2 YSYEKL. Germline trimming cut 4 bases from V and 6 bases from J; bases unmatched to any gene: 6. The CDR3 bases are TGCGCCAGCAGCCCCGGGACAGGGTTCTCTGAAGCTTTCTTT. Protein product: CASSPGTGFSEAFF.

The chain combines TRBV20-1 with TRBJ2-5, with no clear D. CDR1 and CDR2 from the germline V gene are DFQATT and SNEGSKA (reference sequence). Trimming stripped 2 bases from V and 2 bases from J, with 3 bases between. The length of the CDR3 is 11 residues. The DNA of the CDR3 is TGCAGTGCTAGAATTCAAGAGACCCAGTACTTC. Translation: CSARIQETQYF.

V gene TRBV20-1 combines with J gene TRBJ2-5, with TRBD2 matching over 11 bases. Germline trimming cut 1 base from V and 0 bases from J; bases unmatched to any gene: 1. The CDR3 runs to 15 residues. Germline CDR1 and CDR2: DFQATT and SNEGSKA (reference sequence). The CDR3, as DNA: TGCAGTGCTAGAGGGGGACTAGCGGACCAAGAGACCCAGTACTTC. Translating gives CSARGGLADQETQYF.

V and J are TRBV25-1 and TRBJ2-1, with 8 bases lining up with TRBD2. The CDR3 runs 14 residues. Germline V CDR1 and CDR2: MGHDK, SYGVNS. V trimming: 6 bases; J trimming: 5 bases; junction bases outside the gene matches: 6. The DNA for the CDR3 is TGTGCCAGCAGGTCGGGGGGGCCACACAATGAGCAGTTCTTC. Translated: CASRSGGPHNEQFF. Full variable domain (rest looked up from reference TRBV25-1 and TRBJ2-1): EADIYQTPRYLVIGTGKKITLECSQTMGHDKMYWYQQDPGMELHLIHYSYGVNSTEKGDLSSESTVSRIRTEHFPLTLESARPSHTSQYLCASRSGGPHNEQFFGPGTRLTVL.

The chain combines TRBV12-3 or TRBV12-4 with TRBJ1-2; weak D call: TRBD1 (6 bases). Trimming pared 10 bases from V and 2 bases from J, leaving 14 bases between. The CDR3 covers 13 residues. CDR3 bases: TGTGCCACCACGACAGGTGACAACTATGGCTACACCTTC. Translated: CATTTGDNYGYTF.

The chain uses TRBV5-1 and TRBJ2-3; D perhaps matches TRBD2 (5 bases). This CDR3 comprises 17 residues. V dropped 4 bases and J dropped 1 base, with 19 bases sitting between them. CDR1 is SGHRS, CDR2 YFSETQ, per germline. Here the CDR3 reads CASSNQVVGDGTDTQYF. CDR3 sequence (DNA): TGCGCCAGCAGCAATCAAGTAGTCGGGGATGGCACAGATACGCAGTATTTT. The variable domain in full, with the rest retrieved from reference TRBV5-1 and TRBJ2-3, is KAGVTQTPRYLIKTRGQQVTLSCSPISGHRSVSWYQQTPGQGLQFLFEYFSETQRNKGNFPGRFSGRQFSNSRSEMNVSTLELGDSALYLCASSNQVVGDGTDTQYFGPGTRLTVL.

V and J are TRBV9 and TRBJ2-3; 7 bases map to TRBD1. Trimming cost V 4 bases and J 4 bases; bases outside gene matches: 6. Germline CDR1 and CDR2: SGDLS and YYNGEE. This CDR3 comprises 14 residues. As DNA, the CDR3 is TGTGCCAGCAGCACGACAGGGTACCCAGATACGCAGTATTTT. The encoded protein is CASSTTGYPDTQYF.

CDR3 sequence (DNA): TGCAGTGCTAGACTAGCAACCTACGAGCAGTACTTC. Its translation is CSARLATYEQYF. The chain recombines TRBV20-1 with TRBJ2-7, with a weak D call TRBD2 (5 bases). The CDR3 extends over 12 amino acids. The V gene lost 2 bases and the J gene lost 2 bases, with 7 bases spanning the gap. Germline V gene data show CDR1 as DFQATT and CDR2 as SNEGSKA (reference sequence).

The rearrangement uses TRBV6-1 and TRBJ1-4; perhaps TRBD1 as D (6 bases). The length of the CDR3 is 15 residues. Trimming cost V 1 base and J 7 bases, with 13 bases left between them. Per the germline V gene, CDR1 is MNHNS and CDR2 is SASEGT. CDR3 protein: CASSEVGGVLEKLFF. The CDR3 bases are TGTGCCAGCAGTGAAGTGGGGGGCGTGCTTGAAAAACTGTTTTTT.

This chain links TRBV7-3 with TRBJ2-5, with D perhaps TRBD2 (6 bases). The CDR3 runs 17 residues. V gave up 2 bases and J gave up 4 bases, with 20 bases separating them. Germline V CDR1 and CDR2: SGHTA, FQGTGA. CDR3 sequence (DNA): TGTGCCAGCAGCTTAGGCCTCGGAGACGGGAGTAGAGAGACCCAGTACTTC. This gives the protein CASSLGLGDGSRETQYF.

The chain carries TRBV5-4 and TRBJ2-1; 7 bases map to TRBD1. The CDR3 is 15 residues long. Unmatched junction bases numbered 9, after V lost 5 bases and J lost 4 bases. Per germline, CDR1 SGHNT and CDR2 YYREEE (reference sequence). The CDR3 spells CASSHDRASYNEQFF. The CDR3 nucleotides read TGTGCCAGCAGTCATGACAGGGCGTCGTACAATGAGCAGTTCTTC.

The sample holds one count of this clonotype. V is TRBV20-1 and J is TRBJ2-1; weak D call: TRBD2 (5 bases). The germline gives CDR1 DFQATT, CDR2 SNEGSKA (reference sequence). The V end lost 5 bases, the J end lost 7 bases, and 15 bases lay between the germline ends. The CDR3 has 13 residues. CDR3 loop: CSARESDWNEQFF. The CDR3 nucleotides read TGCAGTGCTCGGGAATCGGATTGGAATGAGCAGTTCTTC.

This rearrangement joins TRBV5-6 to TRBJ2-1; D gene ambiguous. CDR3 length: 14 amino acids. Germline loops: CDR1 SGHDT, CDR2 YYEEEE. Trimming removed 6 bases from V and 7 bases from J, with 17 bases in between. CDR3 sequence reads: CASIAHTGLNEQFF. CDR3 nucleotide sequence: TGTGCCAGCATAGCCCACACTGGGTTGAATGAGCAGTTCTTC.

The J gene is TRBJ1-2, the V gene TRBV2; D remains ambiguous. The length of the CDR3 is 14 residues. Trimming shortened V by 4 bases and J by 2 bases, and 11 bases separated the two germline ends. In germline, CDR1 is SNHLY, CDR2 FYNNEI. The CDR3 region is CASSVRQTNYGYTF. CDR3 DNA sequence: TGTGCCAGCAGTGTGCGCCAGACGAACTATGGCTACACCTTC. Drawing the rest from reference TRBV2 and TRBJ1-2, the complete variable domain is EPEVTQTPSHQVTQMGQEVILRCVPISNHLYFYWYRQILGQKVEFLVSFYNNEISEKSEIFDDQFSVERPDGSNFTLKIRSTKLEDSAMYFCASSVRQTNYGYTFGSGTRLTVV.

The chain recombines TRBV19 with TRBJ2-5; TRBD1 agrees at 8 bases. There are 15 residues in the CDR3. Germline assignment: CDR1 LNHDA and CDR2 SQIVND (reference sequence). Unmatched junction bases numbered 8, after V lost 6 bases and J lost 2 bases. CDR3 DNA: TGTGCCAGTAGCCGTGACAGGGGAATACAAGAGACCCAGTACTTC. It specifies CASSRDRGIQETQYF.

The CDR3 DNA follows: TGTGCCAGCAGCCAAGCCCTAGCGGGCACTGAAGAGACCCAGTACTTC. Encoded protein: CASSQALAGTEETQYF. The chain recombines TRBV4-2 with TRBJ2-5; TRBD2 aligns across 8 bases. The CDR3 runs 16 residues. Trimming took 1 base from V and 3 from J; bases not matched to a gene: 7. Germline V gene data show CDR1 as LGHNA and CDR2 as YNFKEQ.

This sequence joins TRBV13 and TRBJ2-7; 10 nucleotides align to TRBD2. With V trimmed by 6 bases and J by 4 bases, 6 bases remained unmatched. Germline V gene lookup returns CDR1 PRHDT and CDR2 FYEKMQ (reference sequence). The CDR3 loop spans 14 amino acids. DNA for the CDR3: TGTGCCAGCAGACAAGCGGGAGGGCCTTACGAGCAGTACTTC. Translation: CASRQAGGPYEQYF.

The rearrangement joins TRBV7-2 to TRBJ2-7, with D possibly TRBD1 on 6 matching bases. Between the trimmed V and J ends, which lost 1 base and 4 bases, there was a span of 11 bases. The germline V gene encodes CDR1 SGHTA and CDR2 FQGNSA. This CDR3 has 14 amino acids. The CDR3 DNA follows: TGTGCCAGCAGCTTAGGGACAGCGCAGTACGAGCAGTACTTC. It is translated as CASSLGTAQYEQYF.

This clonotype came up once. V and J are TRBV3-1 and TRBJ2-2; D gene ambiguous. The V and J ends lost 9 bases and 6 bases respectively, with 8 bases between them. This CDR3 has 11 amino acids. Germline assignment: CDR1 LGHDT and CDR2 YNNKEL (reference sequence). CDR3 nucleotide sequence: TGTGCCAGTCAATTAGCCGGGGAGCTGTTTTTT. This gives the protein CASQLAGELFF. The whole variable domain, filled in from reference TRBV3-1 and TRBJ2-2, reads DTAVSQTPKYLVTQMGNDKSIKCEQNLGHDTMYWYKQDSKKFLKIMFSYNNKELIINETVPNRFSPKSPDKAHLNLHINSLELGDSAVYFCASQLAGELFFGEGSRLTVL.

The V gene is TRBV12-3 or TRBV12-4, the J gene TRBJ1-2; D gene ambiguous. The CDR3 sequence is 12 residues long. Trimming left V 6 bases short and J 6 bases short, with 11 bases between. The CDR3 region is CASSNQADGYTF. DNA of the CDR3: TGTGCCAGCAGCAACCAGGCAGATGGCTACACCTTC.

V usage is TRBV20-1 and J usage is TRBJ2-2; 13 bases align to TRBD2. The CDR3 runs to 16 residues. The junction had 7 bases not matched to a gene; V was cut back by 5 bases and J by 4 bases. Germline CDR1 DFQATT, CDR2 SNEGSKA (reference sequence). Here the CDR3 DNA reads TGCAGTGCTCCCCGACTAGCGGGAGGTGGCACCGGGGAGCTGTTTTTT. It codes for CSAPRLAGGGTGELFF.